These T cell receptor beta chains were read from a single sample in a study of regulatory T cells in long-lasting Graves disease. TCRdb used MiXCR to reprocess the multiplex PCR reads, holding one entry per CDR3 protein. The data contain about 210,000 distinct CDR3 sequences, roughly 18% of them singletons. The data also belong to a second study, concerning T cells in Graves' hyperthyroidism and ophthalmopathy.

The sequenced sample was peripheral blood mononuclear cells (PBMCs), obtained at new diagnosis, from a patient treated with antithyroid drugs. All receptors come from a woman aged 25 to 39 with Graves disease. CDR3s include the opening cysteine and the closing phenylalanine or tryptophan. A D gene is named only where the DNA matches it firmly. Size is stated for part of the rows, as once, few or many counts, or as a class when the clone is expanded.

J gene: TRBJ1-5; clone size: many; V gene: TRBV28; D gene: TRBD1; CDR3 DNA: TGTGCCAGCAGTCCACAATCGCCGGGACAGGTTGAGCCCCAGCATTTT; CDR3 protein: CASSPQSPGQVEPQHF
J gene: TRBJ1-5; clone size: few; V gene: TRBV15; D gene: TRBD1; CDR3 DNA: TGTGCCACCAGCAAAGGGGGCGGCAATCAGCCCCAGCATTTT; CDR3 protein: CATSKGGGNQPQHF
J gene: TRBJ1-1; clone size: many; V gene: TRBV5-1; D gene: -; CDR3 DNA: TGCGCCAGCAGCCTCCTGGGGTCAGACACTGAAGCTTTCTTT; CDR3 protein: CASSLLGSDTEAFF
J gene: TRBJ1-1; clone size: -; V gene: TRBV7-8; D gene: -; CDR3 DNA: TGTGCCAGCAGCTTAGGGAATCCTTACACTGAAGCTTTCTTT; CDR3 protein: CASSLGNPYTEAFF
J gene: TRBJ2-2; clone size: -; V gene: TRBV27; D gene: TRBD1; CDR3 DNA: TGTGCCAGCAGCCCTTGGCCCGGACAGGGCCACCGGGAGCTGTTTTTT; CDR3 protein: CASSPWPGQGHRELFF
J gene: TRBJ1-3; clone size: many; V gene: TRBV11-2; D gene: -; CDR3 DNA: TGTGCCAGCAGCTACCGGGGTGGAAACACCATATATTTT; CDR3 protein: CASSYRGGNTIYF
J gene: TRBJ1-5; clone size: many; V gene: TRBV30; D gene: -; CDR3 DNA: TGTGCCTGGAACGGGGACCGTAATCAGCCCCAGCATTTT; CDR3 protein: CAWNGDRNQPQHF
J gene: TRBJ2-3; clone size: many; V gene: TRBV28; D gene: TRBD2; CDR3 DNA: TGTGCCAGCAGTTCGTGGACTAGCGGGGAAACAGATACGCAGTATTTT; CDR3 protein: CASSSWTSGETDTQYF
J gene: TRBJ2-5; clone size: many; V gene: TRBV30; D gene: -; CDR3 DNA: TGTGCCTGGGCGAGCGGACTCGCAGAAGAGACCCAGTACTTC; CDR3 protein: CAWASGLAEETQYF
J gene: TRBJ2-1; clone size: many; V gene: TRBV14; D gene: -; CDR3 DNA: TGTGCCAGCAGCCGATCCCTCCCCCATGAGCAGTTCTTC; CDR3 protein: CASSRSLPHEQFF
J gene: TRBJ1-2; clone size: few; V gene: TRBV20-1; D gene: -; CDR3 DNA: TGCAGTGCTAGGGCCCCACACAGGGACGGCTACACCTTC; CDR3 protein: CSARAPHRDGYTF
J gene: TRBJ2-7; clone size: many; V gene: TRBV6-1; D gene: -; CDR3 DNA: TGTGCCAGCCACCCGGGGGCAGGCCTATCTCGCGAGCAGTACTTC; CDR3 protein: CASHPGAGLSREQYF
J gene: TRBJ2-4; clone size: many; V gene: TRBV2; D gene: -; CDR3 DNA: TGTGCCAGCAGTGCGGAGGGGGCCAAAAACATTCAGTACTTC; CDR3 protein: CASSAEGAKNIQYF
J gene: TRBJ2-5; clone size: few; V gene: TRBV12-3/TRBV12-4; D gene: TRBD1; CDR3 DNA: TGTGCCAGCAGTAGACGGACAGGGGGCGGAAAGACCCAGTACTTC; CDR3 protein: CASSRRTGGGKTQYF
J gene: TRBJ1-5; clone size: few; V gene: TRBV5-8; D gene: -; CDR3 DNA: TGTGCCAGCAGCCCGGGACGGGGGTTGGTTCAGCCCCAGCATTTT; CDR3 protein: CASSPGRGLVQPQHF
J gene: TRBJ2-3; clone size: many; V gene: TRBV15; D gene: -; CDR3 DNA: TGTGCCACCAGCAGAGAGACAGAGCACACAGATACGCAGTATTTT; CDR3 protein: CATSRETEHTDTQYF
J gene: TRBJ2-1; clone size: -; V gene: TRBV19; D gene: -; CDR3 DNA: TGTGCCAGTAGTACCGGGACCCATGGGAATGAGCAGTTCTTC; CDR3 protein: CASSTGTHGNEQFF
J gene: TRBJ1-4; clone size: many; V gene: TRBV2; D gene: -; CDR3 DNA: TGTGCCAGCAGACTTGGGGAAAAACTGTTTTTT; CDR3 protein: CASRLGEKLFF
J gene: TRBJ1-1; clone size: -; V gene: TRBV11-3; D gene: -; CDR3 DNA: TGTGCCAGCAGCTTAGAATGGGCCATGAACACTGAAGCTTTCTTT; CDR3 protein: CASSLEWAMNTEAFF
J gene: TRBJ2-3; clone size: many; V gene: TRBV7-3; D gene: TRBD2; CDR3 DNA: TGTGCCAGCAGCTTAGGGGCCGGGGGGTCCTTCACAGATACGCAGTATTTT; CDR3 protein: CASSLGAGGSFTDTQYF
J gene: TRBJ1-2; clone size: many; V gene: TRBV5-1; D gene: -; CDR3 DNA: TGCGCCAGCAGCTTTGACGCACCTGCTACCGACTATGGCTACACCTTC; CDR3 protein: CASSFDAPATDYGYTF
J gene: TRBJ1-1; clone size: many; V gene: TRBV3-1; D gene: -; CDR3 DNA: TGTGCCAGCAGCCAAGTTCAATCGAACACTGAAGCTTTCTTT; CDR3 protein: CASSQVQSNTEAFF
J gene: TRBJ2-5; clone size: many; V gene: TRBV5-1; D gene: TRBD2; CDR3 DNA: TGCGCCAGCAGCTTCCCCCAGACTAGCGGGAGAAGGCCAGAGACCCAGTACTTC; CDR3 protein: CASSFPQTSGRRPETQYF
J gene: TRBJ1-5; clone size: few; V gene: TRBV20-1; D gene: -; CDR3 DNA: TGCAGTGCCAATACCAGGGGTAGCAATCAGCCCCAGCATTTT; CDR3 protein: CSANTRGSNQPQHF
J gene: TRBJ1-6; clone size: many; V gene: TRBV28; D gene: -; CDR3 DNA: TGTGCCAGCACCCCCACCAGCTCCTATAATTCACCCCTCCACTTT; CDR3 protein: CASTPTSSYNSPLHF
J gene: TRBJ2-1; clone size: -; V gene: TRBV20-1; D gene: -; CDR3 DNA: TGCAGTGCTAGGGGGGCGGGTTCCTACAATGAGCAGTTCTTC; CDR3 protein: CSARGAGSYNEQFF
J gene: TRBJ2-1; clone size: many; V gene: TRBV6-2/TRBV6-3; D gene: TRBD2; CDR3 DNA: TGTGCCAGCAGTTTGTCTAGCGGGGGGTACAATGAGCAGTTCTTC; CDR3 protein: CASSLSSGGYNEQFF
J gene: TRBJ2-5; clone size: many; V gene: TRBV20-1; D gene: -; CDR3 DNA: TGCAGTCTAAACATGGCAGCCCAAGAGACCCAGTACTTC; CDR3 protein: CSLNMAAQETQYF
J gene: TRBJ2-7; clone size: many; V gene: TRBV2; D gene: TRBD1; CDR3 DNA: TGTGCCAGCAGGGCCCGGGACAGGGGTCAAAGTAGCTACGAGCAGTACTTC; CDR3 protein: CASRARDRGQSSYEQYF